A single sample is the source of the 30 T cell receptor beta chains below, sequenced in a study of CD8+CD57+ T cells in acquired aplastic anemia. The study profiled TCR beta VDJ and CDR3 using genomic DNA as template. TCRdb recomputed calls from the reads with MiXCR, one row per CDR3 protein. The sample shows 200,000 to 250,000 distinct CDR3 sequences, 34% of them seen only once. Sequencing was done on a sample of sorted CD4+, CD8+, or CD8+CD57+ T cells (not recorded which) from PBMCs. The receptors were gathered from a human donor in good health, serving as a control.

Notes on this clonotype: This may arise from a read error, as a much more abundant clone is one base away. The genes are TRBV19 and TRBJ1-2; 8 bases align to TRBD1. Germline V gene data show CDR1 as LNHDA and CDR2 as SQIVND (reference sequence). The CDR3 extends over 15 amino acids. The CDR3 spells CAGSKRTGSYYGYTF. As DNA, the CDR3 is TGTGCCGGTAGTAAACGGACAGGGAGTTACTATGGCTACACCTTC. Filled out from reference TRBV19 and TRBJ1-2, the complete variable domain reads DGGITQSPKYLFRKEGQNVTLSCEQNLNHDAMYWYRQDPGQGLRLIYYSQIVNDFQKGDIAEGYSVSREKKESFPLTVTSAQKNPTAFYLCAGSKRTGSYYGYTFGSGTRLTVV.

The chain combines TRBV30 with TRBJ1-5, with TRBD1 as a possible D gene (5 bases). V was clipped by 5 bases and J by 5 bases, with 10 bases between them. The CDR3 is made up of 12 amino acids. From germline, CDR1 is GTSNPN and CDR2 SVGIG (reference sequence). CDR3 in amino acids: CAWGTEYQPQHF. As DNA, the CDR3 is TGTGCCTGGGGGACCGAGTATCAGCCCCAGCATTTT.

This chain joins TRBV5-1 and TRBJ2-2; D is perhaps TRBD1 or TRBD2 (6 bases each). The germline gives CDR1 SGHRS, CDR2 YFSETQ. CDR3 length: 17 residues. The ends were cut back, 4 bases at V and 5 bases at J, with 21 bases in the middle. CDR3 nucleotides: TGCGCCAGCAGCCTCGAGGGGGGAACCCACGGGACCGGGGAGCTGTTTTTT. It codes for CASSLEGGTHGTGELFF. Looking up the rest from reference TRBV5-1 and TRBJ2-2 gives the full variable domain: KAGVTQTPRYLIKTRGQQVTLSCSPISGHRSVSWYQQTPGQGLQFLFEYFSETQRNKGNFPGRFSGRQFSNSRSEMNVSTLELGDSALYLCASSLEGGTHGTGELFFGEGSRLTVL.

V usage is TRBV5-1 and J usage is TRBJ1-3, with TRBD1 matching 7 bases. Germline lookup yields CDR1 SGHRS and CDR2 YFSETQ. The ends lost 4 bases at V and 4 bases at J; junction bases unmatched: 8. The CDR3 extends over 15 amino acids. The DNA for the CDR3 is TGCGCCAGCAGCCCGGGACAGAGAGACGGAAACACCATATATTTT. Residues: CASSPGQRDGNTIYF. Based on the CDR3 plus reference TRBV5-1 and TRBJ1-3, the full variable domain is KAGVTQTPRYLIKTRGQQVTLSCSPISGHRSVSWYQQTPGQGLQFLFEYFSETQRNKGNFPGRFSGRQFSNSRSEMNVSTLELGDSALYLCASSPGQRDGNTIYFGEGSWLTVV.

This clonotype appeared many times. Here the CDR3 DNA reads TGTGCCAGCAGCACCCGGGACACCAACTATGGCTACACCTTC. It encodes CASSTRDTNYGYTF. J is TRBJ1-2 and V is TRBV6-1; perhaps TRBD1 as D (6 bases). Germline values: CDR1 MNHNS, CDR2 SASEGT. The CDR3 runs 14 residues. The V gene lost 6 bases and the J gene lost 2 bases, with 13 bases spanning the gap.

In this sample, this clonotype turned up a few times. This rearrangement joins TRBV11-2 to TRBJ1-1, with D perhaps matching TRBD1 (5 bases). This CDR3 spans 14 amino acids. The V and J ends lost 3 bases and 5 bases respectively, with 13 bases between them. Germline V gene lookup returns CDR1 SGHAT and CDR2 FQNNGV. CDR3 loop: CASSFAGRGTEAFF. CDR3 bases: TGTGCCAGCAGCTTCGCAGGGAGAGGTACTGAAGCTTTCTTT. The variable domain in full, completed from reference TRBV11-2 and TRBJ1-1, reads EAGVAQSPRYKIIEKRQSVAFWCNPISGHATLYWYQQILGQGPKLLIQFQNNGVVDDSQLPKDRFSAERLKGVDSTLKIQPAKLEDSAVYLCASSFAGRGTEAFFGQGTRLTVV.

This clonotype was found many times. The rearrangement joins TRBV25-1 to TRBJ1-5; tentatively, D is TRBD1 (6 bases). Trimming removed 2 bases at V and 7 bases at J, with 9 bases between. Germline CDR1 reads MGHDK; CDR2 reads SYGVNS. The CDR3 runs 13 residues. The CDR3 DNA sequence: TGTGCCAGCAGTGAAGGGGGGGGCCAGCCCCAGCATTTT. This codes for CASSEGGGQPQHF.

The rearrangement uses TRBV20-1 and TRBJ2-2; weak D call: TRBD2 (6 bases). Germline V gives CDR1 DFQATT, CDR2 SNEGSKA (reference sequence). With 0 bases removed from V and 8 bases from J, the gap between germline ends came to 16 bases. The CDR3 is made up of 15 amino acids. CDR3 residues: CSARDDTRGSGELFF. Written as DNA, the CDR3 is TGCAGTGCTAGAGATGATACGCGGGGTAGTGGGGAGCTGTTTTTT.

Concerning this clonotype: The junction does not match germline at one end; this may be a read error. The chain carries TRBV11-1 and TRBJ2-1; D tentatively fits TRBD1 or TRBD2 (5 bases each). The CDR3 has 17 residues. From germline, CDR1 is SGHAT and CDR2 FQDESV (reference sequence). Written as DNA, the CDR3 is TGTGCCAGCAGGGGGACCACCAAGGGGAACTCCCACAATGAGCAGTTCTTC. Translation gives CASRGTTKGNSHNEQFF.

The chain is built from TRBV7-3 and TRBJ1-1, with D possibly matching TRBD1 (6 bases). The germline V gene has CDR1 SGHTA and CDR2 FQGTGA. V was cut by 5 bases and J by 0 bases, with 10 bases left in between. The CDR3 length is 14 residues. As DNA, the CDR3 is TGTGCCAGCAGCGCGGACAGCATGAACACTGAAGCTTTCTTT. This encodes CASSADSMNTEAFF.

This clonotype was seen just once. This chain links TRBV12-3 or TRBV12-4 with TRBJ1-1, with unresolved D. V was clipped by 6 bases and J by 3 bases, with 14 bases between them. The CDR3 totals 14 residues. The CDR3 reads CASSDILEDTEAFF. CDR3 coding DNA: TGTGCCAGCAGCGATATCCTGGAGGACACTGAAGCTTTCTTT.

The chain combines TRBV7-3 with TRBJ2-1, with TRBD2 as a possible D gene (6 bases). With 2 bases removed from V and 8 bases from J, the gap between germline ends came to 16 bases. Germline assignment: CDR1 SGHTA and CDR2 FQGTGA. The CDR3 spans 15 residues. The DNA of the CDR3 is TGTGCCAGCAGCTTAGATTCACGGGGGTTTGATGAGCAGTTCTTC. This translates into CASSLDSRGFDEQFF.

This chain uses TRBV29-1 with TRBJ2-7; 7 nucleotides align to TRBD1. Germline CDR1 reads SQVTM; CDR2 reads ANQGSEA. With 4 bases clipped from V and 10 bases from J, the junction kept 16 bases outside the gene matches. The CDR3 covers 14 residues. The CDR3: CSVAYPQTGQDQYF. The CDR3 nucleotides are TGCAGCGTTGCCTATCCCCAGACAGGGCAAGATCAGTACTTC.

The rearrangement joins TRBV4-2 to TRBJ1-2, with D unresolved. The CDR3 spans 16 residues. The V and J ends lost 0 bases and 1 base respectively, with 12 bases between them. Germline loops: CDR1 LGHNA, CDR2 YNFKEQ. The CDR3 here is CASSQEAGGINYGYTF. The CDR3 nucleotides are TGTGCCAGCAGCCAAGAAGCTGGCGGAATTAACTATGGCTACACCTTC.

Ten or more counts support this clonotype. This chain uses TRBV11-1 with TRBJ1-2; no clear D. Trimming pared 5 bases from V and 3 bases from J, leaving 22 bases between. The CDR3 consists of 17 residues. CDR1 SGHAT and CDR2 FQDESV come from the germline V gene (reference sequence). The CDR3, as DNA: TGTGCCAGCAGCCGATTCGGTTTTTGGGAGCGGGACTATGGCTACACCTTC. Its protein is CASSRFGFWERDYGYTF.

A few counts support this clonotype. The chain is built from TRBV2 and TRBJ2-7, with 9 bases that match TRBD1. The CDR3 loop spans 15 amino acids. Unmatched junction bases numbered 11, after V lost 7 bases and J lost 4 bases. Germline V lookup: CDR1 SNHLY, CDR2 FYNNEI. CDR3 coding DNA: TGTGCCAGCACTCCCGGGACAGGGACATTATACGAGCAGTACTTC. This gives the protein CASTPGTGTLYEQYF.

This clonotype occurred many times. The rearrangement uses TRBV2 and TRBJ1-4; a weak D match, TRBD1 (5 bases). V lost 9 bases, J lost 6 bases, and 14 bases lay in between. CDR1 SNHLY and CDR2 FYNNEI come from the germline V gene. CDR3 length: 13 residues. Here the CDR3 reads CASGRERHEKLFF. The CDR3 region has the DNA TGTGCCAGTGGCAGGGAAAGACATGAAAAACTGTTTTTT.

This clonotype has more than one count but fewer than ten. The V gene is TRBV15, the J gene TRBJ1-6, with no clear D. V was shortened by 4 bases and J by 0 bases, with 7 bases between the two germline ends. The germline V gene encodes CDR1 LNHNV and CDR2 YYDKDF (reference sequence). This CDR3 contains 15 residues. CDR3 protein: CATSKGSSYNSPLHF. The CDR3 DNA is TGTGCCACCAGCAAAGGAAGCTCCTATAATTCACCCCTCCACTTT.

The rearrangement uses TRBV12-3 or TRBV12-4 and TRBJ2-1, with D perhaps matching TRBD2 (6 bases). V was trimmed by 4 bases and J by 3 bases, leaving 13 bases between them. The CDR3 extends over 15 amino acids. For the CDR3, the DNA is TGTGCCAGCAGTTACCTCGGGGGACTCTACAATGAGCAGTTCTTC. Amino acids: CASSYLGGLYNEQFF.

This clonotype was recorded many times. The chain links TRBV20-1 to TRBJ2-2, with D unclear. This CDR3 has 15 amino acids. Germline CDR1 reads DFQATT; CDR2 reads SNEGSKA (reference sequence). Between the trimmed V and J ends, which lost 5 bases and 6 bases, there was a span of 19 bases. CDR3 sequence: CSALTETTESGELFF. In DNA form, the CDR3 reads TGCAGTGCTTTGACCGAAACCACAGAGTCCGGGGAGCTGTTTTTT.

This clonotype has more than one count but fewer than ten. The conserved phenylalanine or tryptophan is not found at the CDR3 terminus, so this likely reflects a read error. This chain links TRBV10-2 with TRBJ2-1; D possibly corresponds to TRBD1 (6 bases). CDR1 and CDR2 (germline): WSHSY, SAAADI. This CDR3 comprises 18 residues. The CDR3 DNA follows: TGCGACAGCAGTGGGTCAACCAGGGGTCGGAACTCCTACAATGAGCAGTTCTGC. Translating it yields CDSSGSTRGRNSYNEQFC.

This clonotype has ten or more counts. The chain employs TRBV24-1 and TRBJ1-2, with unresolved D. V was clipped by 2 bases and J by 0 bases, with 6 bases between them. Germline lookup yields CDR1 KGHDR and CDR2 SFDVKD. The CDR3 contains 14 residues. Here the CDR3 DNA reads TGTGCCACCAGTGATTATACAACTAACTATGGCTACACCTTC. Translated: CATSDYTTNYGYTF.

This clonotype was observed at least ten times. V is TRBV7-3 and J is TRBJ2-5; no clear D gene. This CDR3 comprises 13 residues. CDR1 is SGHTA, CDR2 FQGTGA, per germline. Trimming left V 2 bases short and J 5 bases short, with 9 bases between. CDR3 loop: CASSLLPVETQYF. The DNA of the CDR3 is TGTGCCAGCAGCTTATTGCCGGTGGAGACCCAGTACTTC. The full variable domain, in which reference TRBV7-3 and TRBJ2-5 provide the parts outside the CDR3, is GAGVSQTPSNKVTEKGKYVELRCDPISGHTALYWYRQSLGQGPEFLIYFQGTGAADDSGLPNDRFFAVRPEGSVSTLKIQRTERGDSAVYLCASSLLPVETQYFGPGTRLLVL.

This clonotype was counted many times. The chain couples TRBV25-1 to TRBJ1-4, with TRBD1 matching over 9 bases. J lost 7 bases, V lost 4 bases, and 4 bases had no gene match. Per the germline V gene, CDR1 is MGHDK and CDR2 is SYGVNS. The CDR3 loop spans 14 amino acids. The CDR3 spells CASSVQGAGEKLFF. The CDR3 DNA follows: TGTGCCAGCAGTGTACAGGGGGCAGGTGAAAAACTGTTTTTT.

At least ten counts were recorded for this clonotype. The chain couples TRBV5-1 to TRBJ1-1; D is unresolved. CDR1 is SGHRS and CDR2 is YFSETQ in the germline V gene. V shed 5 bases and J shed 0 bases, with 8 bases lying between them. The CDR3 totals 13 residues. Written as DNA, the CDR3 is TGCGCCAGCAGTCCCGACCTGAACACTGAAGCTTTCTTT. Protein product: CASSPDLNTEAFF.

This clonotype was detected ten times or more. The chain combines TRBV29-1 with TRBJ1-2; D is uncertain. V was cut by 7 bases and J by 0 bases, with 6 bases left in between. This CDR3 region has 11 residues. In germline, CDR1 is SQVTM, CDR2 ANQGSEA. The CDR3 nucleotides are TGCAGCGCCGAGACTAACTATGGCTACACCTTC. This encodes CSAETNYGYTF.

The table lists this clonotype with a few counts. This chain joins TRBV6-1 and TRBJ1-5; D not resolved. The length of the CDR3 is 17 residues. The germline CDR1 and CDR2 sequences are MNHNS and SASEGT. With 8 bases removed from V and 0 bases from J, the gap between germline ends came to 20 bases. DNA for the CDR3: TGTGCCAGCCGCGGGCGGGGTGGCCATGATAGCAATCAGCCCCAGCATTTT. Its protein is CASRGRGGHDSNQPQHF.

The table lists this clonotype with many counts. As DNA, the CDR3 is TGTGCCAGTAGTAAAGGGGACCTCTCCTACGAGCAGTACTTC. Its translation: CASSKGDLSYEQYF. The chain couples TRBV19 to TRBJ2-7; D could derive from TRBD1 or TRBD2 (5 bases each). V was pared by 4 bases and J by 0 bases, with 10 bases between. The germline V gene has CDR1 LNHDA and CDR2 SQIVND (reference sequence). The CDR3 sequence is 14 residues long.

This clonotype showed up just once. J is TRBJ2-1 and V is TRBV14; 8 nucleotides line up with TRBD2. The CDR3 contains 15 residues. Germline V gene data show CDR1 as SGHDN and CDR2 as FVKESK. V dropped 7 bases and J dropped 9; count of bases not matched to a gene: 14. CDR3 in amino acids: CASTPSPGLVLEQFF. DNA for the CDR3: TGTGCCAGCACCCCGAGTCCGGGACTAGTTCTTGAGCAGTTCTTC.

Comment on this clonotype: This may come from a read error, since a much larger clone is one base off. The CDR3 loop is CSARNPRDRDGEQYF. As DNA, the CDR3 is TGCAGTGCTAGGAACCCCCGGGACAGGGATGGCGAGCAGTACTTC. This sequence joins TRBV20-1 and TRBJ2-7, with TRBD1 matching 9 bases. Germline V CDR1 and CDR2: DFQATT, SNEGSKA (reference sequence). This CDR3 comprises 15 residues. The V segment lost 3 bases and the J segment 6 bases; nucleotides outside the gene matches: 12.